This T cell receptor (beta chain) stems from a study of T cell changes during pregnancy in multiple sclerosis. TCRdb's table, derived via immunoSEQ multiplex PCR, lists solely in-frame clones and lacks some. The data hold approximately 97,000 clones, with about nine tenths observed a single time. Trimming removed 5 bases from V and 1 base from J, with 11 bases in between. The germline V gene encodes CDR1 SGHTA and CDR2 FQGNSA. This CDR3 is built from 14 residues. The TCR sequence derives from a female donor in good health, enrolled as a control in a pregnancy study. The specimen was peripheral blood, collected in the second trimester of pregnancy. V gene TRBV7-2 combines with J gene TRBJ1-1; tentative D call: TRBD1 (6 bases). This CDR3 reads CASSPRGRNTEAFF. The CDR3, as DNA: TGTGCCAGCAGCCCCAGGGGCCGGAACACTGAAGCTTTCTTT.